This T cell receptor (beta chain) was observed in a study of CD8+ T cells in alopecia areata. Whole-study findings and limits: Mice gave a clearer picture of TCR sharing than patients did, possibly for HLA-related reasons. Sequences from scalp samples also cover resident alphabeta T cells of normal skin.

The CDR3 extends over 14 amino acids. V lost 3 bases to trimming and J lost 2 bases, with 9 bases between them. CDR1 SGHAT and CDR2 FQNNGV come from the germline V gene. Extracted from the samples, RNA was reverse transcribed into cDNA to serve as the sequencing template. Sequenced by immunoSEQ multiplex PCR; TCRdb stores in-frame clones only, minus some. The sample consists of 170,000 or so clones, approximately 62% of them appearing once. For this clone: The antigen is unknown.

This TCR came from a human donor with alopecia areata. The chain combines TRBV11-2 with TRBJ2-3; D gene uncertain. Sequencing used CD4+ T cells sorted from blood, obtained at week 0. The CDR3 sequence: CASSFAGPTDTQYF. The CDR3, as DNA: TGTGCCAGCAGCTTCGCCGGACCCACAGATACGCAGTATTTT.